Here is one TCR beta chain with its context. Its specificity is unknown. This sample is part of a study of T cells in localized non-small cell lung cancer. Whole-study results and caveats: Increased T cell density in blood showed an association with longer overall survival. Of the top 100 tumor clones, median around 50 were in adjacent lung, 25 to 30 among its top 100.

Repertoires were generated with immunoSEQ multiplex PCR, while TCRdb's copy carries only in-frame clones and drops some. The data hold tens of thousands of clones, with about 90% observed a single time. The CDR3 is made up of 14 amino acids. Trimming at V came to 8 bases and at J to 7 bases, leaving 7 bases not matched to a gene. Germline V lookup: CDR1 ENHRY, CDR2 SYGVKD. The TCR sequence derives from a man between 35 and 75 years old with stage I squamous cell lung carcinoma. The source was peripheral blood, collected before any cancer treatment. The rearrangement links TRBV10-3 to TRBJ2-1; 11 nucleotides match TRBD1. The CDR3 nucleotides read TGTGCCATCTCAGGCCGGGACAGGGGGAATGAGCAGTTCTTC. Translated, it gives CAISGRDRGNEQFF.